The 27 T cell receptor beta chains given below trace back to one sample, sequenced in a study of blood T cell repertoires in COVID-19. Profiling relied on immunoSEQ multiplex PCR, and the TCRdb table lists in-frame clones only, not all of them. Among some 80,000 clones listed, more than 75% were seen once. The specimen was peripheral blood. The receptors originated from a woman older than 75 with active or convalescent COVID-19.

This chain joins TRBV28 and TRBJ1-2, with unresolved D. The germline V gene encodes CDR1 MDHEN and CDR2 SYDVKM. V gave up 3 bases and J gave up 4 bases, with 12 bases separating them. The CDR3 has 14 residues. The CDR3 sequence is CASSFLGFGYGYTF. For the CDR3, the DNA is TGTGCCAGCAGTTTCTTGGGCTTCGGCTATGGCTACACCTTC.

The chain is built from TRBV3-1 (or the pseudogene TRBV3-2) and TRBJ2-1, with 8 bases fitting TRBD1. The CDR3 is 15 residues long. Germline V CDR1 and CDR2: LGHDT, YNNKEL (reference sequence). The trim removed 4 bases at V and 9 bases at J, leaving 11 bases unmatched. The CDR3 DNA reads as TGTGCCAGCAGCCGAGCGACAGGGGCGCATCTTGAGCAGTTCTTC. Amino acids: CASSRATGAHLEQFF.

The chain has TRBV6-1 and TRBJ2-1, with D possibly TRBD2 on 5 matching bases. Germline-derived CDR1 and CDR2 are MNHNS and SASEGT. This CDR3 is built from 14 residues. Trimming left V 4 bases short and J 7 bases short, with 14 bases between. CDR3 nucleotides: TGTGCCAGCAGTGCGAACACAAAGCGGAATGAGCAGTTCTTC. Translation gives CASSANTKRNEQFF.

V gene TRBV5-1 combines with J gene TRBJ1-4, with 9 bases lining up with TRBD1. V gave up 0 bases and J gave up 5 bases; unmatched junction bases: 2. The CDR3 sequence is 15 residues long. Germline CDR1 reads SGHRS; CDR2 reads YFSETQ. The CDR3: CASSLAGTGNEKLFF. The CDR3 region has the DNA TGCGCCAGCAGCTTGGCCGGGACAGGGAATGAAAAACTGTTTTTT.

The chain joins TRBV21-1 to TRBJ1-2; the D call in the table, TRBD1, was not verified against the DNA. TRBV21-1 is annotated as a pseudogene. There are 15 residues in the CDR3. The CDR3: CASSKASPEKGGYTF. DNA of the CDR3: TGTGCCAGCAGCAAAGCGTCACCTGAGAAGGGGGGCTACACCTTC.

The V gene is TRBV27, the J gene TRBJ2-1, with 10 positions matching TRBD2. The CDR3 extends over 16 amino acids. Unmatched junction bases numbered 4, after V lost 2 bases and J lost 3 bases. Germline V lookup: CDR1 MNHEY, CDR2 SMNVEV (reference sequence). The CDR3 region is CASSLIRLAGYNEQFF. CDR3 DNA sequence: TGTGCCAGCAGTTTAATTAGACTAGCGGGCTACAATGAGCAGTTCTTC.

This clone was seen only once. The chain links TRBV6-4 to TRBJ1-5; 7 nucleotides line up with TRBD1. Trimming removed 6 bases from V and 6 bases from J; junction bases left unmatched: 5. The CDR3 covers 13 residues. Germline CDR1 is MRHNA and CDR2 is SNTAGT. The CDR3 region has the DNA TGTGCCAGCAGCCCAGGGGGAAGTCAGCCCCAGCATTTT. Translated: CASSPGGSQPQHF.

This clone was detected once. The genes are TRBV27 and TRBJ1-4; TRBD1 aligns across 9 bases. The V segment lost 5 bases and the J segment 7 bases; nucleotides outside the gene matches: 8. The CDR3 totals 15 residues. The germline gives CDR1 MNHEY, CDR2 SMNVEV (reference sequence). This CDR3 is CASSPTGGGSEKLFF. Written as DNA, the CDR3 is TGTGCCAGCAGTCCCACAGGGGGCGGAAGTGAAAAACTGTTTTTT.

The chain is built from TRBV7-2 and TRBJ2-7; D is possibly TRBD1 (5 bases). The CDR3 totals 16 residues. Trimming removed 3 bases at V and 2 bases at J, with 17 bases between. In germline, CDR1 is SGHTA, CDR2 FQGNSA. CDR3 bases: TGTGCCAGCAGCTTTATGGGCAGGGCGAGAACCTACGAGCAGTACTTC. Translated: CASSFMGRARTYEQYF.

This chain links TRBV27 with TRBJ1-1, with 9 nucleotides matching TRBD1. The CDR3 length is 15 residues. Trimming at V came to 4 bases and at J to 10 bases, leaving 13 bases not matched to a gene. Germline V gene sequence: CDR1 MNHEY, CDR2 SMNVEV (reference sequence). This CDR3 reads CASSSQGQGEEVAFF. The CDR3 region has the DNA TGTGCCAGCAGTTCGCAGGGACAGGGAGAGGAAGTAGCTTTCTTT.

This clone has only a few counts. The CDR3 nucleotides are TGTGCCAGCAGCTCGACAGGTCAGTCCTACGAGCAGTACTTC. Protein sequence: CASSSTGQSYEQYF. The chain couples TRBV7-9 to TRBJ2-7; D possibly corresponds to TRBD1 (6 bases). The CDR3 sequence is 14 residues long. V was shortened by 4 bases and J by 1 base, with 11 bases between the two germline ends. In germline, CDR1 is SEHNR, CDR2 FQNEAQ (reference sequence).

The rearrangement links TRBV9 to TRBJ2-7; D is ambiguous. This CDR3 comprises 14 residues. Germline V CDR1 and CDR2: SGDLS, YYNGEE. The V and J ends lost 4 bases and 0 bases respectively, with 11 bases between them. CDR3 in DNA: TGTGCCAGCAGCCCAATCGGTAGCTCCTACGAGCAGTACTTC. It encodes CASSPIGSSYEQYF.

The chain joins TRBV30 to TRBJ2-7, with 8 positions matching TRBD1. V was pared by 2 bases and J by 7 bases, with 1 base of the junction left unmatched. This CDR3 spans 11 amino acids. The V gene's germline CDR1 is GTSNPN and CDR2 SVGIG (reference sequence). The DNA of the CDR3 is TGTGCCTGGAGTTGGACAGGGGAGCAGTACTTC. Translation gives CAWSWTGEQYF.

This clone was recorded only once. The chain has TRBV2 and TRBJ1-5; possibly TRBD1 for D (5 bases). The CDR3 extends over 15 amino acids. Trimming left V 6 bases short and J 2 bases short, with 14 bases between. Germline loops: CDR1 SNHLY, CDR2 FYNNEI. CDR3 bases: TGTGCCAGCAGCGAGGGGCGGGGAGGCAATCAGCCCCAGCATTTT. The encoded protein is CASSEGRGGNQPQHF.

V and J are TRBV18 and TRBJ1-2, with 10 bases aligning to TRBD1. The V gene's germline CDR1 is KGHSH and CDR2 LQKENI. The CDR3 length is 15 residues. V trimming: 6 bases; J trimming: 8 bases; junction bases outside the gene matches: 12. The CDR3, as DNA: TGTGCCAGCTCGCAGTCCGGGACAGGGGAGACCGGCTACACCTTC. Translating gives CASSQSGTGETGYTF.

The chain employs TRBV11-3 and TRBJ2-5, with 13 positions matching TRBD2. This CDR3 contains 17 residues. V lost 3 bases and J lost 2; bases outside the gene matches: 6. The V gene's germline CDR1 is SGHNT and CDR2 YENEEA. The CDR3 DNA reads TGTGCCAGCAGCTTGGGGACGACTAGCGGGGGGCAAGAGACCCAGTACTTC. It is translated as CASSLGTTSGGQETQYF.

This rearrangement joins TRBV18 to TRBJ1-2; D gene uncertain. There are 15 residues in the CDR3. Germline V gene lookup returns CDR1 KGHSH and CDR2 LQKENI. The V gene lost 0 bases and the J gene lost 2 bases, with 10 bases spanning the gap. CDR3 bases: TGTGCCAGCTCACCACCCGCAGGAACCAACTATGGCTACACCTTC. It specifies CASSPPAGTNYGYTF. The variable domain in full, with the rest retrieved from reference TRBV18 and TRBJ1-2, is NAGVMQNPRHLVRRRGQEARLRCSPMKGHSHVYWYRQLPEEGLKFMVYLQKENIIDESGMPKERFSAEFPKEGPSILRIQQVVRGDSAAYFCASSPPAGTNYGYTFGSGTRLTVV.

The V gene is TRBV19, the J gene TRBJ1-2; 9 bases agree with TRBD1. The CDR3 contains 16 residues. The V segment lost 7 bases and the J segment 1 base; nucleotides outside the gene matches: 10. Germline values: CDR1 LNHDA, CDR2 SQIVND (reference sequence). As DNA, the CDR3 is TGTGCCAGTACCCCAAACAGGGGGCACAGTAACTATGGCTACACCTTC. This sequence encodes CASTPNRGHSNYGYTF.

The chain uses TRBV3-1 (or the pseudogene TRBV3-2) and TRBJ2-7, with 7 nucleotides matching TRBD1. The CDR3 loop spans 16 amino acids. V dropped 2 bases and J dropped 1; count of bases not matched to a gene: 8. Per the germline V gene, CDR1 is LGHDT and CDR2 is YNNKEL (reference sequence). CDR3 in amino acids: CASSQKQGLRSYEQYF. The CDR3 coding sequence is TGTGCCAGCAGCCAAAAACAGGGGTTGAGGTCCTACGAGCAGTACTTC.

The genes are TRBV19 and TRBJ1-1; the D is unclear. This CDR3 region has 12 residues. V was clipped by 7 bases and J by 5 bases, with 11 bases between them. Germline values: CDR1 LNHDA, CDR2 SQIVND (reference sequence). Here the CDR3 reads CASIGPGTEAFF. DNA of the CDR3: TGTGCCAGTATCGGGCCGGGGACTGAAGCTTTCTTT.

The chain links TRBV12-3 or TRBV12-4 to TRBJ2-7; D not certain. Trimming cost V 1 base and J 1 base, with 5 bases left between them. The CDR3 is 13 residues long. CDR3 nucleotides: TGTGCCAGCAGTTTAGGGCATTCCTACGAGCAGTACTTC. It encodes CASSLGHSYEQYF.

This chain connects TRBV4-1 to TRBJ1-1; TRBD1 might be the D (6 bases). Germline assignment: CDR1 MGHRA and CDR2 YSYEKL. Trimming shortened V by 3 bases and J by 4 bases, and 18 bases separated the two germline ends. The CDR3 is 16 amino acids. CDR3 region: CASSHSGGDIVTEAFF. The CDR3 DNA reads as TGCGCCAGCAGCCATTCTGGGGGGGACATAGTCACTGAAGCTTTCTTT.

The genes are TRBV6-4 and TRBJ2-7, with D possibly TRBD1 on 6 matching bases. The CDR3 has 13 amino acids. Trimming took off 5 bases at V and 2 bases at J, with 10 bases between the two ends. In germline, CDR1 is MRHNA, CDR2 SNTAGT. The CDR3 loop is CASSPTGTYEQYF. Here the CDR3 DNA reads TGTGCCAGCAGTCCCACAGGGACCTACGAGCAGTACTTC.

The chain combines TRBV7-2 with TRBJ1-1; D unresolved. Germline V gene data show CDR1 as SGHTA and CDR2 as FQGNSA. V lost 5 bases and J lost 1, with 11 bases in between. This CDR3 is built from 14 residues. For the CDR3, the DNA is TGTGCCAGCAGCCGGAGGACGACGAACACTGAAGCTTTCTTT. Translation gives CASSRRTTNTEAFF.

The chain combines TRBV27 with TRBJ1-1, with D uncertain. Germline loops: CDR1 MNHEY, CDR2 SMNVEV (reference sequence). The CDR3 extends over 15 amino acids. V dropped 7 bases and J dropped 0 bases, with 15 bases sitting between them. This CDR3 is CASKRMFLMNTEAFF. The CDR3 nucleotides read TGTGCCAGCAAGCGGATGTTCCTAATGAACACTGAAGCTTTCTTT.

This clone occurred a few times. This sequence joins TRBV30 and TRBJ2-3; tentative D call: TRBD2 (5 bases). CDR3 length: 13 residues. Trimming took 2 bases from V and 4 from J, leaving 10 bases between them. Germline V gene sequence: CDR1 GTSNPN, CDR2 SVGIG (reference sequence). The CDR3 sequence is CAWSPGSPDTQYF. CDR3 bases: TGTGCCTGGAGTCCGGGGAGCCCAGATACGCAGTATTTT.

V usage is TRBV4-2 and J usage is TRBJ2-7; 10 bases map to TRBD2. CDR3 length: 15 residues. Germline V lookup: CDR1 LGHNA, CDR2 YNFKEQ. The V and J ends lost 1 base and 2 bases, in that order; junction bases with no gene match: 2. CDR3 DNA sequence: TGTGCCAGCAGCCAAGGGACTAGCGGACCCTACGAGCAGTACTTC. Translating gives CASSQGTSGPYEQYF.